This record looks at one TCR beta chain sequence and its context. This clonotype was recorded at least ten times. Its antigen is unknown. No base-level quality is on record; no much larger clone is a single base apart. The time point label, read with the paper, signifies: newly diagnosed GD, antithyroid drugs for less than 3 months. For both TCR sequencing and RNA sequencing, RNA was extracted from PBMCs using TRIzol. The diagnosis of Graves' disease followed American Thyroid Association guidelines. Patients were recruited from an endocrinology department in Xi'an, China. From each patient, 7.5 to 10 milliliters of peripheral blood was collected into an EDTA anticoagulant tube. Ficoll Paque Plus density gradient separation was used to isolate PBMCs, and no further T cell sorting was performed. An Agilent 2100 Bioanalyzer and agarose gel were used to assess RNA quality, and a NanoDrop 2000 was used to measure RNA concentration.

This specimen belongs to a study of regulatory T cells in long-lasting Graves disease (dated by TCRdb to 2020 to 2022). For the study in its entirety: Patients with newly diagnosed Graves' disease had been on antithyroid drugs for under 3 months. Persistent Graves' disease patients were compared with newly diagnosed Graves' disease patients by peripheral blood TCR sequencing and RNA sequencing. The study took place in China and was registered as a clinical trial. A total of about 33 samples underwent TCR sequencing, from roughly 13 patients with persistent Graves' disease and 20 or so patients with newly diagnosed Graves' disease. Overall study outcomes, separate from this receptor: Persistent disease showed preferential use of TRBV28, TRBJ1-2 and TRBJ2-5, whereas newly diagnosed disease favored TRBV20-1 and TRBJ2-1. Persistent Graves' disease patients showed lower TCR Shannon entropy and fewer highly expanded clones than newly diagnosed patients, suggesting clonal expansion. Patients with persistent disease shared more public clonotypes (about 2,700) than newly diagnosed patients did (966). The study examined only peripheral blood because the primary lesion, thyroid tissue, could not be accessed. Sequencing and analysis were limited to the TCR beta chain. The small sample size was acknowledged by the authors as a limitation that may reduce accuracy.

Library creation used multiplex PCR. TCRdb lists the instrument as Illumina HiSeq 4000. TCR beta libraries were built with iRepertoire HTBI primers and Arm-PCR amplification of CDR3 regions. Gel purification was performed on PCR products prior to sequencing. In the source study's methods: Across samples, 55 to 80 TRBV and over 11 TRBJ segments were identified and used for gene usage analysis of CDR3 amino acid clonotypes. COPE and FqMerger were used to merge the filtered high-quality paired reads into contigs. Contigs were aligned with BLAST to IMGT TRBV, TRBD and TRBJ reference genes, and CDR3 was defined per IMGT. Any clonotype with a frequency above 0.1% was classified as a highly expanded clone. Shannon entropy was used to measure repertoire diversity, and the Gini coefficient was used to measure V-J evenness. A clonotype was considered public if more than one individual shared it. TCRdb applied fastp at Q25 and MiXCR to the public reads, then kept only in-frame beta chains. Identical CDR3 protein sequences are pooled into one entry, listed with their most common genes and DNA. In this record, the V and J calls reflect TCRdb's handling and not the investigators' own analysis. This sample has around 250,000 distinct CDR3 sequences in its table, and approximately 20% of those were observed once. Together, the top ten hold more than 20% of the sample.

The CDR3 has 15 amino acids, counting the end cysteine and phenylalanine. CDR3 DNA only is kept here, 45 bases in frame from base 1. V gives up 5 bases and J gives up 0 bases, and the segment between their germline ends measures 14 bases. Looking up the germline V gene yields CDR1 SGHTA and CDR2 FQGNSA. The rearranged chain carries TRBV7-2 and TRBJ2-7; a tentative D match to TRBD2 spans 5 bases. Material: peripheral blood mononuclear cells (PBMCs), obtained at new diagnosis, from a patient treated with antithyroid drugs. The clonotype originates from a female donor with Graves disease. The DNA reads TGTGCCAGCAGCCCGGACTTACCAAGCTCCTACGAGCAGTACTTC. Translated, it gives CASSPDLPSSYEQYF.